These 16 T cell receptor beta chains came from one sample sequenced in a study of CD8 T cells in Susac syndrome. Random hexamers were used to reverse transcribe 0.5 to 1 ug of RNA. TCRdb used MiXCR to reprocess the immunoSEQ multiplex PCR reads, holding one entry per CDR3 protein. The sample has about 140,000 distinct CDR3 sequences, about 93% seen once. The sample was CD8+ T cells from PBMCs. The receptors stem from a human donor in good health.

The J gene is TRBJ1-5, the V gene TRBV4-3; D gene unclear. CDR1 LGHNA and CDR2 YSLEER come from the germline V gene. The V gene lost 1 base and the J gene lost 3 bases, with 4 bases spanning the gap. CDR3 length equals 13 residues. For the CDR3, the DNA is TGCGCCAGCAGCCAAGTGCTCAATCAGCCCCAGCATTTT. Residues: CASSQVLNQPQHF.

The genes are TRBV12-5 and TRBJ1-2; D is undetermined. V lost 1 base, J lost 4 bases, and 4 bases lay in between. Germline lookup yields CDR1 LGHNT and CDR2 FRNRAP. The CDR3 extends over 12 amino acids. The CDR3 loop is CASGLAPYGYTF. The CDR3 coding sequence is TGTGCTAGTGGTTTGGCCCCCTATGGCTACACCTTC.

V gene TRBV27 combines with J gene TRBJ1-5; D is unresolved. Germline lookup yields CDR1 MNHEY and CDR2 SMNVEV (reference sequence). Trimming cost V 0 bases and J 7 bases, with 7 bases left between them. The CDR3 has 13 residues. The CDR3 DNA sequence: TGTGCCAGCAGTTTATCCATCGGGCAGCCCCAGCATTTT. Protein sequence: CASSLSIGQPQHF.

The gene calls are TRBV28 and TRBJ2-3; 8 nucleotides line up with TRBD2. Per the germline V gene, CDR1 is MDHEN and CDR2 is SYDVKM. CDR3 length equals 15 residues. The V and J ends lost 6 bases and 0 bases, in that order; junction bases with no gene match: 5. The CDR3 here is CASSQGTSSTDTQYF. CDR3 nucleotide sequence: TGTGCCAGCAGCCAGGGGACTAGTAGCACAGATACGCAGTATTTT.

This clonotype occurred a few times. This sequence joins TRBV6-5 and TRBJ1-5, with TRBD1 matching 7 bases. This CDR3 is built from 15 residues. From germline, CDR1 is MNHEY and CDR2 SVGAGI. Trimming took 0 bases from V and 1 from J; bases not matched to a gene: 0. The CDR3, as DNA: TGTGCCAGCAGTTACTCGACAGGGAGCAATCAGCCCCAGCATTTT. This sequence encodes CASSYSTGSNQPQHF.

The chain is built from TRBV27 and TRBJ2-4; 7 nucleotides line up with TRBD1. The germline CDR1 and CDR2 sequences are MNHEY and SMNVEV (reference sequence). J gave up 9 bases and V 5 bases, and 10 bases lay outside the gene matches. The CDR3 totals 14 residues. For the CDR3, the DNA is TGTGCCAGCAGTCTAGCCCCGACAGGGACCATTCAGTACTTC. Protein sequence: CASSLAPTGTIQYF.

The rearrangement joins TRBV9 to TRBJ1-1, with D unresolved. Looked up from germline, CDR1 is SGDLS and CDR2 is YYNGEE. V was trimmed by 0 bases and J by 8 bases, leaving 8 bases between them. This CDR3 is 12 amino acids long. This CDR3 reads CASSVGGREAFF. In DNA, the CDR3 is TGTGCCAGCAGCGTAGGAGGCAGAGAAGCTTTCTTT. The full variable domain, in which reference TRBV9 and TRBJ1-1 provide the parts outside the CDR3, is DSGVTQTPKHLITATGQRVTLRCSPRSGDLSVYWYQQSLDQGLQFLIQYYNGEERAKGNILERFSAQQFPDLHSELNLSSLELGDSALYFCASSVGGREAFFGQGTRLTVV.

This chain links TRBV29-1 with TRBJ2-3; possibly TRBD1 for D (6 bases). CDR3 size: 14 residues. Germline assignment: CDR1 SQVTM and CDR2 ANQGSEA. V was trimmed by 5 bases and J by 3 bases, leaving 15 bases between them. The CDR3 bases are TGCAGCGTTTCTGGGTTACAGGGAACAGATACGCAGTATTTT. Protein: CSVSGLQGTDTQYF.

This clonotype was seen a single time. V and J are TRBV6-2 or TRBV6-3 and TRBJ2-7; D might be TRBD1 (5 bases). CDR3 length: 12 amino acids. CDR1 MNHEY and CDR2 SVGEGT come from the germline V gene. V lost 6 bases and J 5 bases, leaving 11 bases between the germline ends. CDR3: CASRYPGNEQYF. CDR3 nucleotides: TGTGCCAGCAGATACCCAGGGAACGAGCAGTACTTC.

The rearrangement links TRBV7-8 to TRBJ2-3, with D tentatively TRBD1 (5 bases). Germline CDR1 is SGHVS and CDR2 is FQNEAQ. This CDR3 comprises 14 residues. Trimming stripped 1 base from V and 4 bases from J, with 9 bases between. The CDR3 DNA follows: TGTGCCAGCAGCTTAGGGACATCAGCAGATACGCAGTATTTT. Its translation is CASSLGTSADTQYF.

The V call is TRBV3-1, the J call TRBJ2-1, with D possibly being TRBD2 (6 bases). The CDR3 covers 12 residues. The ends were cut back, 4 bases at V and 8 bases at J, with 9 bases in the middle. Germline V CDR1 and CDR2: LGHDT, YNNKEL (reference sequence). This CDR3 reads CASSRLVHEQFF. The CDR3, as DNA: TGTGCCAGCAGCCGACTAGTACATGAGCAGTTCTTC.

The chain employs TRBV29-1 and TRBJ2-3; no definite D call. Germline CDR1 is SQVTM and CDR2 is ANQGSEA. The CDR3 covers 12 residues. V was clipped by 0 bases and J by 6 bases, with 7 bases between them. The CDR3 DNA is TGCAGCGTTGAAGATCCCGGGGATACGCAGTATTTT. It codes for CSVEDPGDTQYF.

The rearrangement joins TRBV5-8 to TRBJ2-7, with 10 bases identical to TRBD1. Germline V CDR1 and CDR2: SGHTS, YDEGEE. The CDR3 is made up of 14 amino acids. After removal of 4 bases from V and 6 bases from J, the junction contained 7 bases not matched to a gene. CDR3 protein: CASSERQGAIEQYF. In DNA, the CDR3 is TGTGCCAGCAGCGAAAGACAGGGGGCGATCGAGCAGTACTTC.

This chain joins TRBV19 and TRBJ2-7; D possibly corresponds to TRBD1 (6 bases). The length of the CDR3 is 12 residues. V lost 5 bases and J 6 bases, leaving 11 bases between the germline ends. The germline gives CDR1 LNHDA, CDR2 SQIVND (reference sequence). CDR3 loop: CASSPGHPEQYF. CDR3 bases: TGTGCCAGTAGTCCGGGACACCCCGAGCAGTACTTC.

The CDR3 DNA reads TGTGCCAGCAGCTTAGACGAAAATGAGCAGTTCTTC. This translates into CASSLDENEQFF. The V call is TRBV14, the J call TRBJ2-1, with D hard to call. Germline CDR1 and CDR2: SGHDN and FVKESK. The CDR3 has 12 residues. V was clipped by 5 bases and J by 7 bases, with 9 bases between them.

The chain uses TRBV14 and TRBJ2-1; D unclear. Trimming left V 4 bases short and J 8 bases short, with 12 bases between. This CDR3 has 13 residues. Germline V gene lookup returns CDR1 SGHDN and CDR2 FVKESK. CDR3 residues: CASSPRSDYEQFF. CDR3 nucleotide sequence: TGTGCCAGCAGCCCCAGGTCAGACTATGAGCAGTTCTTC.